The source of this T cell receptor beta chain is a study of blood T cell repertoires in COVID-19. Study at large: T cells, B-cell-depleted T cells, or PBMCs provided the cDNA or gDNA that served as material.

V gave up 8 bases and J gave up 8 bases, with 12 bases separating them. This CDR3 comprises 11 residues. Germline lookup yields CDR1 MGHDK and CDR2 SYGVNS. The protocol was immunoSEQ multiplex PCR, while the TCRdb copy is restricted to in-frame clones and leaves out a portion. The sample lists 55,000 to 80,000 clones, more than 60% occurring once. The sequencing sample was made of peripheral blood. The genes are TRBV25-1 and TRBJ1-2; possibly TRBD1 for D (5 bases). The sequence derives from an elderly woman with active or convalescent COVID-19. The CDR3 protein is CASGGAFGYTF. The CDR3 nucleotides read TGTGCCAGCGGCGGGGCATTCGGCTACACCTTC.